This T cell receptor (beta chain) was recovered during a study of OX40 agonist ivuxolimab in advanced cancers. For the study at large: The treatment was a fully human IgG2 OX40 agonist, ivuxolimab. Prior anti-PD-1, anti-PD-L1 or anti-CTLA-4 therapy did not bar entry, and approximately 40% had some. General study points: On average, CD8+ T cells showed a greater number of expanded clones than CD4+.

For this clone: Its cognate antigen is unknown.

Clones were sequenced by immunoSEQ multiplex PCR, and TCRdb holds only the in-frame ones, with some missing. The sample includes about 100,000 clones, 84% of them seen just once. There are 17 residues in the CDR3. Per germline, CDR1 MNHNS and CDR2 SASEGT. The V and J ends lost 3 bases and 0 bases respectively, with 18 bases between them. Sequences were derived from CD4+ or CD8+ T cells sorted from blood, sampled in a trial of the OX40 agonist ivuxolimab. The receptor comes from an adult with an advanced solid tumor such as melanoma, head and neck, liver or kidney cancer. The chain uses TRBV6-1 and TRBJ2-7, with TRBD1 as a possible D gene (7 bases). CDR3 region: CASSEFRGAQLSYEQYF. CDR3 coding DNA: TGTGCCAGCAGTGAGTTCAGGGGGGCCCAACTCTCCTACGAGCAGTACTTC.